This TCR beta chain was identified during a study of Graves' ophthalmopathy and Graves' hyperthyroidism. Germline values: CDR1 ENHRY, CDR2 SYGVKD. This CDR3 contains 14 residues. V gave up 3 bases and J gave up 5 bases, with 13 bases separating them. Beta-chain TCR CDR3 regions were amplified from RNA transcripts. After a first-round RT-PCR with HTBI primers, a second-round multiplex PCR was run. One entry per CDR3 protein, called by TCRdb with MiXCR from the multiplex PCR reads. This table has about 550,000 distinct CDR3 sequences, about two fifths appearing once. This chain joins TRBV10-3 and TRBJ2-5; D gene unclear. The origin of this receptor is an adult man with Graves' hyperthyroidism. Sequencing used peripheral blood or thyroid tissue (not recorded which). CDR3 region: CAISEGKDSETQYF. CDR3 nucleotide sequence: TGTGCCATCAGTGAAGGGAAAGACTCGGAGACCCAGTACTTC.